The clone carrying this T cell receptor (beta chain) was recorded at least ten times. The sample is drawn from a study of T cells after yellow fever vaccination. TCRdb called the 5' RACE reads again in MiXCR, with one record for every CDR3 protein. Of 100,000 to 150,000 distinct CDR3 sequences listed, roughly 9% are singletons. CDR3 length equals 19 residues. The J segment lost 4 bases and the V segment lost 0 bases, leaving 14 bases of the junction unmatched. Germline assignment: CDR1 LGHDT and CDR2 YNNKEL (reference sequence). The receptor was derived from a man aged 18 to 30 who received the YFV17D yellow fever vaccine. The genes are TRBV3-1 and TRBJ2-1; 8 bases agree with TRBD2. The sequenced sample was CD8+ T cells sorted from PBMCs, obtained on the day of the yellow fever booster vaccination. CDR3 nucleotides: TGTGCCAGCAGCCAAGACCCCTCGAGAGGAGCGGGGGAGTACAATGAGCAGTTCTTC. Its protein is CASSQDPSRGAGEYNEQFF.